This TCR beta chain stems from a study of blood T cells in healthy people across ages. Overall study results and limits: A roughly linear age-dependent decrease characterized TCR beta diversity per million T cells.

Then a second PCR, running about 6 to 11 cycles, was carried out with a sample-barcoded 5' primer and a J-beta primer mix. Using its own MiXCR run on the 5' RACE reads, TCRdb lists one record per CDR3 protein. The data show about 970,000 distinct CDR3 sequences, just over 50% seen once. Germline CDR1 is SEHNR and CDR2 is FQNEAQ (reference sequence). The CDR3 is made up of 18 amino acids. V gave up 3 bases and J gave up 7 bases; unmatched junction bases: 15. This clonotype came up a few times. Its specificity is unknown. Sequencing was done on a sample of blood. The receptor was derived from a woman in her fifties or sixties in good health. The chain links TRBV7-9 to TRBJ2-1, with TRBD1 matching over 10 bases. Here the CDR3 reads CASSFIRQGARGTNEQFF. For the CDR3, the DNA is TGTGCCAGCAGCTTCATAAGACAGGGGGCCAGAGGGACGAATGAGCAGTTCTTC.